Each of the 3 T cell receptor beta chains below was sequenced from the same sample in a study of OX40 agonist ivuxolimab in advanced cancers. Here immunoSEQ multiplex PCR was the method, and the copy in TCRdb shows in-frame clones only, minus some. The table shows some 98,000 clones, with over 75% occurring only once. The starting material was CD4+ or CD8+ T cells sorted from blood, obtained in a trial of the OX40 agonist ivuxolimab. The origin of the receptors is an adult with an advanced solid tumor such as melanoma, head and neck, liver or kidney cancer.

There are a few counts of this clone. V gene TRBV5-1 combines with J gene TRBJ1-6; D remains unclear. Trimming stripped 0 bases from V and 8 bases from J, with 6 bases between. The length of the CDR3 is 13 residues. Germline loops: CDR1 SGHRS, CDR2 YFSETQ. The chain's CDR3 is CASSLGMDSPLHF. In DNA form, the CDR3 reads TGCGCCAGCAGCTTGGGGATGGATTCACCCCTCCACTTT.

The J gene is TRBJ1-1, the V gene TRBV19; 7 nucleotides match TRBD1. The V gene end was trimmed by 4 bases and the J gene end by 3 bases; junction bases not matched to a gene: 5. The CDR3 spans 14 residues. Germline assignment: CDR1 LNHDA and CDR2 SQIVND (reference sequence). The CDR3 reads CASSRGDRHTEAFF. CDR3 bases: TGTGCCAGTAGTAGGGGGGACAGACACACTGAAGCTTTCTTT.

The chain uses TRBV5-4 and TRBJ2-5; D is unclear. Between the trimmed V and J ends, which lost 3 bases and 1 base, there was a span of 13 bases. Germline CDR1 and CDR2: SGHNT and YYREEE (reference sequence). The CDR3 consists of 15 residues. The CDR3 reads CASSYQNLSQETQYF. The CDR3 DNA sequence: TGTGCCAGCAGCTACCAGAACTTGTCCCAAGAGACCCAGTACTTC.